The 15 T cell receptor beta chains reported below all come from one sample, sequenced in a study of OX40 agonist ivuxolimab in advanced cancers. Generated by immunoSEQ multiplex PCR, the TCRdb table keeps only in-frame clones and is missing some. This table holds over 45,000 clones, 75% to 85% found once. The sample consisted of CD4+ or CD8+ T cells sorted from blood, taken in a trial of the OX40 agonist ivuxolimab. Every receptor here comes from an adult with an advanced solid tumor such as melanoma, head and neck, liver or kidney cancer.

The chain links TRBV20-1 to TRBJ1-1, with 8 nucleotides matching TRBD1. The CDR3 length is 11 residues. V was clipped by 4 bases and J by 11 bases; unmatched bases: 6. CDR1 DFQATT and CDR2 SNEGSKA come from the germline V gene (reference sequence). CDR3 coding DNA: TGCAGTGCTAAGCAGGGGGCTCGGGCTTTCTTT. Translating it yields CSAKQGARAFF.

The chain is built from TRBV5-6 and TRBJ2-2; D is perhaps TRBD2 (6 bases). Looked up from germline, CDR1 is SGHDT and CDR2 is YYEEEE. There are 15 residues in the CDR3. V was pared by 0 bases and J by 3 bases, with 9 bases between. The CDR3 coding sequence is TGTGCCAGCAGCTTGGGACTAGGCGACACCGGGGAGCTGTTTTTT. It is translated as CASSLGLGDTGELFF.

The chain joins TRBV7-2 to TRBJ2-1, with a possible D match to TRBD2 (6 bases). The ends were cut back, 1 base at V and 6 bases at J, with 13 bases in the middle. The V gene's germline CDR1 is SGHTA and CDR2 FQGNSA. This CDR3 has 15 amino acids. The CDR3 nucleotides read TGTGCCAGCAGCTTAGGCGGGACTTACGGCAATGAGCAGTTCTTC. Translation: CASSLGGTYGNEQFF.

This clone was counted between two and nine times. This chain links TRBV5-6 with TRBJ2-5; D tentatively reads TRBD1 or TRBD2 (7 bases each). Trimming cost V 4 bases and J 4 bases, with 20 bases left between them. The germline V gene encodes CDR1 SGHDT and CDR2 YYEEEE. CDR3 size: 16 residues. This CDR3 reads CASSRGGGRAGETQYF. The CDR3, as DNA: TGTGCCAGCAGCCGGGGAGGGGGCCGAGCGGGAGAGACCCAGTACTTC.

The CDR3 spells CASSGGRNSPLHF. DNA for the CDR3: TGTGCCAGCAGCGGCGGCCGTAATTCACCCCTCCACTTT. The chain uses TRBV6-6 and TRBJ1-6; no definite D call. V was pared by 6 bases and J by 6 bases, with 9 bases between. Per the germline V gene, CDR1 is MNHNY and CDR2 is SVGAGI (reference sequence). The CDR3 has 13 residues.

The chain joins TRBV6-4 to TRBJ2-6, with D perhaps TRBD1 (5 bases). Germline V CDR1 and CDR2: MRHNA, SNTAGT. The CDR3 has 18 amino acids. V lost 4 bases and J lost 0, with 16 bases in between. CDR3 sequence: CASSASAGFLSGANVLTF. The CDR3 region has the DNA TGTGCCAGCAGTGCCTCCGCAGGGTTTCTCTCTGGGGCCAACGTCCTGACTTTC.

This clone was detected once. The rearrangement uses TRBV29-1 and TRBJ2-1; D is undetermined. Germline values: CDR1 SQVTM, CDR2 ANQGSEA. V gave up 3 bases and J gave up 0 bases, with 9 bases separating them. This CDR3 spans 14 amino acids. The CDR3 DNA is TGCAGCGTTGAGCGTAGTGGCTCCTACAATGAGCAGTTCTTC. Protein sequence: CSVERSGSYNEQFF.

The chain joins TRBV7-9 to TRBJ2-3; tentative D call: TRBD2 (6 bases). The CDR3 has 16 amino acids. CDR1 and CDR2 (germline): SEHNR, FQNEAQ (reference sequence). Between the trimmed V and J ends, which lost 0 bases and 0 bases, there was a span of 10 bases. This CDR3 is CASSLASGGSTDTQYF. In DNA form, the CDR3 reads TGTGCCAGCAGCTTAGCCAGTGGGGGGAGCACAGATACGCAGTATTTT. Variable domain in full (rest from reference TRBV7-9 and TRBJ2-3): DTGVSQNPRHKITKRGQNVTFRCDPISEHNRLYWYRQTLGQGPEFLTYFQNEAQLEKSRLLSDRFSAERPKGSFSTLEIQRTEQGDSAMYLCASSLASGGSTDTQYFGPGTRLTVL.

The CDR3 DNA is TGTGCCAGCTGCTCCGGGACAGAGGAGAGTGGCCCGCAGTATTTT. This codes for CASCSGTEESGPQYF. The chain has TRBV27 and TRBJ2-3; 7 bases are shared with TRBD1. This CDR3 is 15 amino acids long. J lost 10 bases, V lost 8 bases, and 18 bases had no gene match. Germline-derived CDR1 and CDR2 are MNHEY and SMNVEV (reference sequence).

The rearrangement uses TRBV5-1 and TRBJ1-4, with 8 nucleotides matching TRBD1. Germline V gene data show CDR1 as SGHRS and CDR2 as YFSETQ. This CDR3 spans 16 amino acids. Trimming took 1 base from V and 8 from J; bases not matched to a gene: 10. The CDR3 nucleotides are TGCGCCAGCAGCTTGCGAGTGACAGGGGTAGGAGAAAAACTGTTTTTT. It is translated as CASSLRVTGVGEKLFF.

The gene calls are TRBV29-1 and TRBJ2-3; maybe TRBD2 (5 bases). This CDR3 has 13 residues. CDR1 and CDR2 (germline): SQVTM, ANQGSEA. With 3 bases removed from V and 1 base from J, the gap between germline ends came to 8 bases. The CDR3 nucleotides read TGCAGCGTTGAGAGTAGCGGCACAGATACGCAGTATTTT. Translated: CSVESSGTDTQYF.

J is TRBJ1-4 and V is TRBV7-2, with 7 nucleotides matching TRBD1. CDR3 length: 13 amino acids. V was clipped by 4 bases and J by 10 bases; unmatched bases: 6. Per germline, CDR1 SGHTA and CDR2 FQGNSA. Written as DNA, the CDR3 is TGTGCCAGCAGCTCCCAACAGGGGTCAAAACTGTTTTTT. Translation gives CASSSQQGSKLFF.

J is TRBJ1-5 and V is TRBV5-1, with TRBD1 matching 7 bases. The CDR3 is made up of 14 amino acids. V lost 0 bases and J lost 6; bases outside the gene matches: 3. Germline V gene data show CDR1 as SGHRS and CDR2 as YFSETQ. CDR3 amino acids: CASSLGQGGQPQHF. The CDR3 DNA is TGCGCCAGCAGCTTGGGACAGGGAGGTCAGCCCCAGCATTTT.

This chain joins TRBV5-1 and TRBJ1-2; D gene uncertain. Looked up from germline, CDR1 is SGHRS and CDR2 is YFSETQ. V lost 2 bases to trimming and J lost 7 bases, with 15 bases between them. The CDR3 extends over 14 amino acids. CDR3 bases: TGCGCCAGCAGCTTAAGGGTGTCTGGGAGTGGCTACACCTTC. Translated, it gives CASSLRVSGSGYTF.

This rearrangement joins TRBV6-4 to TRBJ2-3, with 8 bases that match TRBD2. This CDR3 has 18 amino acids. Germline V CDR1 and CDR2: MRHNA, SNTAGT. The V and J ends lost 0 bases and 5 bases, in that order; junction bases with no gene match: 13. CDR3 amino acids: CASSDSTGGRALKDTQYF. CDR3 bases: TGTGCCAGCAGTGACTCCACGGGAGGGAGGGCCCTGAAAGATACGCAGTATTTT.